This T cell receptor beta chain derives from a study of cytomegalovirus exposure and HLA in healthy donors. 60 Vbeta and 13 Jbeta primers were used in PCR. Using immunoSEQ multiplex PCR, the repertoire was profiled, and TCRdb retains in-frame clones only, with some absent. The sample includes some 180,000 clones, roughly 80% of them seen just once. Germline CDR1 is SGDLS and CDR2 is YYNGEE. This CDR3 is built from 14 residues. Trimming removed 0 bases at V and 2 bases at J, with 7 bases between. Material for sequencing was PBMCs. The clonotype was recovered from a girl aged 10-17 years in good health and CMV-seropositive. The chain recombines TRBV9 with TRBJ2-3; possible D gene TRBD2, 6 bases. The CDR3 spells CASSVELATDTQYF. DNA for the CDR3: TGTGCCAGCAGCGTAGAACTAGCCACAGATACGCAGTATTTT.